Presented here are 32 T cell receptor beta chains from one specimen sequenced in a study of OX40 agonist ivuxolimab in advanced cancers. Libraries were prepared through the immunoSEQ multiplex PCR assay. Imported from immuneACCESS, the table was reduced by TCRdb to in-frame sequences with V and J called. These copies leave out some clones; in studies compared against another copy, an unresolved V gene accounts for under half, and the cause of the remainder is not known. The sample has tens of thousands of clones on record, 65% to 85% of them singletons. The biggest ten clones account for 4.6% of the sample. The sample consisted of CD4+ or CD8+ T cells sorted from blood, taken in a trial of the OX40 agonist ivuxolimab. The receptors derive from an adult with an advanced solid tumor such as melanoma, head and neck, liver or kidney cancer.

The chain recombines TRBV2 with TRBJ1-5, with 9 nucleotides matching TRBD1. Per germline, CDR1 SNHLY and CDR2 FYNNEI. J was trimmed by 1 base and V by 8 bases; bases with no gene match: 6. The CDR3 runs 15 residues. CDR3 coding DNA: TGTGCCAGCCTGGGGACAGGGCAGAGCAATCAGCCCCAGCATTTT. Translation: CASLGTGQSNQPQHF. The entire variable domain, with the rest obtained from reference TRBV2 and TRBJ1-5, is as follows: EPEVTQTPSHQVTQMGQEVILRCVPISNHLYFYWYRQILGQKVEFLVSFYNNEISEKSEIFDDQFSVERPDGSNFTLKIRSTKLEDSAMYFCASLGTGQSNQPQHFGDGTRLSIL.

J is TRBJ2-4 and V is TRBV29-1, with 10 bases fitting TRBD2. Unmatched junction bases numbered 6, after V lost 4 bases and J lost 9 bases. From germline, CDR1 is SQVTM and CDR2 ANQGSEA. The CDR3 covers 13 residues. The CDR3 DNA follows: TGCAGCGTTGGTAGCGGGAGGTTGGGCATTCAGTACTTC. This gives the protein CSVGSGRLGIQYF. Using reference TRBV29-1 and TRBJ2-4 for the parts outside the CDR3, the full variable domain is SAVISQKPSRDICQRGTSLTIQCQVDSQVTMMFWYRQQPGQSLTLIATANQGSEATYESGFVIDKFPISRPNLTFSTLTVSNMSPEDSSIYLCSVGSGRLGIQYFGAGTRLSVL.

CDR3 coding DNA: TGTGCCTGGGGCCGAAAACAGGGGGCAAATGGCTACACCTTC. This sequence encodes CAWGRKQGANGYTF. V usage is TRBV30 and J usage is TRBJ1-2; 9 bases fit TRBD1. The CDR3 is made up of 14 amino acids. CDR1 and CDR2 from the germline V gene are GTSNPN and SVGIG (reference sequence). V was pared by 5 bases and J by 6 bases, with 10 bases of the junction left unmatched.

The chain has TRBV10-1 and TRBJ2-5, with a tentative D call TRBD1 (5 bases). The J call may not be correct, given that the DNA end is closer to TRBJ2-7. Germline CDR1 reads WNHNN; CDR2 reads SYGVQD (reference sequence). The CDR3 extends over 13 amino acids. The CDR3: CAIIGQGGHEQYF. The CDR3 nucleotides are TGCGCCATCATCGGGCAGGGTGGCCACGAGCAGTACTTC.

The chain couples TRBV7-8 to TRBJ2-7, with a tentative D call TRBD2 (5 bases). The germline V gene encodes CDR1 SGHVS and CDR2 FQNEAQ. CDR3 length: 13 residues. V was trimmed by 1 base and J by 2 bases, leaving 6 bases between them. CDR3 amino acids: CASSLDSAYEQYF. The CDR3 nucleotides are TGTGCCAGCAGCTTAGATAGCGCCTACGAGCAGTACTTC. Full variable domain (rest looked up from reference TRBV7-8 and TRBJ2-7): GAGVSQSPRYKVAKRGQDVALRCDPISGHVSLFWYQQALGQGPEFLTYFQNEAQLDKSGLPSDRFFAERPEGSVSTLKIQRTQQEDSAVYLCASSLDSAYEQYFGPGTRLTVT.

The chain recombines TRBV7-2 with TRBJ1-2, with D unclear. The CDR3 has 11 residues. Trimming shortened V by 4 bases and J by 8 bases, and 8 bases separated the two germline ends. CDR1 is SGHTA, CDR2 FQGNSA, per germline. This CDR3 reads CASSSREGYTF. The CDR3 DNA reads as TGTGCCAGCAGCTCGAGGGAAGGCTACACCTTC.

This chain links TRBV6-1 with TRBJ1-5; 10 nucleotides agree with TRBD1. The J segment lost 8 bases and the V segment lost 4 bases, leaving 2 bases of the junction unmatched. The CDR3 spans 13 residues. CDR1 and CDR2 from the germline V gene are MNHNS and SASEGT. The CDR3 region is CASSGQGAEPQHF. The CDR3 coding sequence is TGTGCCAGCAGTGGACAGGGGGCAGAGCCCCAGCATTTT.

The rearrangement links TRBV6-6 to TRBJ1-5; possible D gene TRBD1, 5 bases. Germline V CDR1 and CDR2: MNHNY, SVGAGI (reference sequence). Trimming cost V 5 bases and J 4 bases, with 15 bases left between them. The CDR3 is made up of 15 amino acids. The CDR3 spells CASSPGGGRNQPQHF. The CDR3 DNA follows: TGTGCCAGCAGTCCGGGGGGAGGGCGGAATCAGCCCCAGCATTTT.

The chain has TRBV13 and TRBJ1-3; TRBD1 matches 7 bases. The CDR3 loop spans 15 amino acids. V shed 0 bases, J shed 1 base, and the junction held 0 bases outside the gene matches. CDR1 is PRHDT, CDR2 FYEKMQ, per germline (reference sequence). CDR3 loop: CASSLGTGSGNTIYF. CDR3 bases: TGTGCCAGCAGCTTAGGGACAGGGTCTGGAAACACCATATATTTT.

This chain connects TRBV7-9 to TRBJ2-1; either TRBD1 or TRBD2 may fit D (5 bases each). The CDR3 length is 14 residues. The V gene lost 5 bases and the J gene lost 8 bases, with 16 bases spanning the gap. The V gene's germline CDR1 is SEHNR and CDR2 FQNEAQ (reference sequence). CDR3 sequence (DNA): TGTGCCAGCAGCCCGCCGGGACCCCTCGATGAGCAGTTCTTC. Protein: CASSPPGPLDEQFF.

The V and J genes are TRBV5-1 and TRBJ2-3; D may be TRBD2 (6 bases). Trimming cost V 4 bases and J 3 bases, with 15 bases left between them. There are 15 residues in the CDR3. The germline V gene encodes CDR1 SGHRS and CDR2 YFSETQ. This CDR3 reads CASSDPGLGTDTQYF. In nucleotides, the CDR3 is TGCGCCAGCAGCGATCCGGGACTTGGGACAGATACGCAGTATTTT.

This chain joins TRBV28 and TRBJ1-2, with D possibly being TRBD1 (6 bases). The V end was cut by 7 bases, the J end by 4 bases, with 16 bases between. Germline values: CDR1 MDHEN, CDR2 SYDVKM. The CDR3 is 14 amino acids. DNA for the CDR3: TGTGCCAGCACCATGTCGGGACAATTCTATGGCTACACCTTC. Encoded protein: CASTMSGQFYGYTF.

CDR3 residues: CASSQVGTASGNTIYF. CDR3 coding DNA: TGCGCCAGCAGCCAAGTCGGGACAGCCTCTGGAAACACCATATATTTT. V usage is TRBV4-1 and J usage is TRBJ1-3; TRBD1 matches at 7 bases. Germline V gene data show CDR1 as MGHRA and CDR2 as YSYEKL. Germline trimming cut 1 base from V and 0 bases from J; bases unmatched to any gene: 3. This CDR3 has 16 residues.

The V and J genes are TRBV9 and TRBJ2-3, with D possibly being TRBD2 (7 bases). CDR1 and CDR2 from the germline V gene are SGDLS and YYNGEE. The CDR3 has 13 residues. With 4 bases removed from V and 7 bases from J, the gap between germline ends came to 13 bases. In nucleotides, the CDR3 is TGTGCCAGCAGCCCGGGGGGCCTCAATACGCAGTATTTT. It translates to CASSPGGLNTQYF.

Here the CDR3 reads CASRAGTYYEQYF. The CDR3 DNA follows: TGTGCCAGCAGGGCCGGGACCTATTACGAGCAGTACTTC. The chain has TRBV27 and TRBJ2-7; TRBD1 or TRBD2 may be the D gene (5 bases each). Germline V lookup: CDR1 MNHEY, CDR2 SMNVEV (reference sequence). The CDR3 runs to 13 residues. V lost 6 bases and J 4 bases, leaving 13 bases between the germline ends.

The V gene is TRBV29-1, the J gene TRBJ1-1; possibly TRBD1 for D (5 bases). Germline V gene sequence: CDR1 SQVTM, CDR2 ANQGSEA. V was trimmed by 4 bases and J by 0 bases, leaving 9 bases between them. The CDR3 is 13 amino acids. This chain's CDR3 is CSVGRGLNTEAFF. Here the CDR3 DNA reads TGCAGCGTTGGGCGGGGGTTGAACACTGAAGCTTTCTTT.

The chain combines TRBV19 with TRBJ2-2, with 8 bases that match TRBD2. Germline V gene lookup returns CDR1 LNHDA and CDR2 SQIVND (reference sequence). This CDR3 is 18 amino acids long. After removal of 4 bases from V and 6 bases from J, the junction contained 16 bases not matched to a gene. The CDR3 is CASSTATPGLVDPGELFF. The CDR3 coding sequence is TGTGCCAGTAGTACAGCCACACCGGGACTAGTCGACCCCGGGGAGCTGTTTTTT. The full variable domain, with the rest looked up from reference TRBV19 and TRBJ2-2, is DGGITQSPKYLFRKEGQNVTLSCEQNLNHDAMYWYRQDPGQGLRLIYYSQIVNDFQKGDIAEGYSVSREKKESFPLTVTSAQKNPTAFYLCASSTATPGLVDPGELFFGEGSRLTVL.

CDR3 nucleotides: TGTGCCAGCAGTGAAGGCCAAGGGGGGCGCGGGCGAGAGACCCAGTACTTC. This translates into CASSEGQGGRGRETQYF. This chain joins TRBV6-1 and TRBJ2-5, with D perhaps assigned TRBD1 or TRBD2 (6 bases each). The CDR3 runs 17 residues. V was shortened by 1 base and J by 4 bases, with 19 bases between the two germline ends. In germline, CDR1 is MNHNS, CDR2 SASEGT.

The chain recombines TRBV6-5 with TRBJ1-4; D is unresolved. CDR1 and CDR2 from the germline V gene are MNHEY and SVGAGI. The CDR3 is 15 residues long. The V end was cut by 2 bases, the J end by 3 bases, with 10 bases between. CDR3 in DNA: TGTGCCAGCAGTTACGGCCTACAGTCTAATGAAAAACTGTTTTTT. This translates into CASSYGLQSNEKLFF.

The V and J genes are TRBV11-3 and TRBJ2-2; possibly TRBD1 for D (6 bases). This CDR3 has 15 amino acids. Trimming took off 4 bases at V and 0 bases at J, with 9 bases between the two ends. Germline-derived CDR1 and CDR2 are SGHNT and YENEEA. The CDR3 DNA reads as TGTGCCAGCAGCTCTCAGGGGACGAACACCGGGGAGCTGTTTTTT. It specifies CASSSQGTNTGELFF.

The J gene is TRBJ1-2, the V gene TRBV5-8; D is uncertain. This CDR3 region has 17 residues. Germline V gene data show CDR1 as SGHTS and CDR2 as YDEGEE. V gave up 0 bases and J gave up 0 bases, with 15 bases separating them. The CDR3 protein is CASSLAWTAPPNYGYTF. The DNA for the CDR3 is TGTGCCAGCAGCTTGGCCTGGACCGCTCCCCCTAACTATGGCTACACCTTC.

This clone was detected once. The chain uses TRBV11-2 and TRBJ1-1; 7 positions agree with TRBD1. Germline CDR1 reads SGHAT; CDR2 reads FQNNGV. This CDR3 is built from 14 residues. V lost 6 bases to trimming and J lost 1 base; unmatched junction nucleotides: 5. DNA for the CDR3: TGTGCCAGCAGAACAGGGGCCTCGAACACTGAAGCTTTCTTT. Translated, it gives CASRTGASNTEAFF.

This chain connects TRBV7-3 to TRBJ2-1; D perhaps matches TRBD1 (6 bases). The V end lost 1 base, the J end lost 4 bases, and 11 bases lay between the germline ends. The CDR3 is made up of 15 amino acids. Germline loops: CDR1 SGHTA, CDR2 FQGTGA. The CDR3: CASSLNRDSYNEQFF. In DNA, the CDR3 is TGTGCCAGCAGCTTAAACAGGGATTCTTACAATGAGCAGTTCTTC.

The J gene is TRBJ2-1, the V gene TRBV27; 7 nucleotides match TRBD2. Germline-derived CDR1 and CDR2 are MNHEY and SMNVEV (reference sequence). The CDR3 is 15 amino acids. The junction had 9 bases not matched to a gene; V was cut back by 6 bases and J by 4 bases. Written as DNA, the CDR3 is TGTGCCAGCAGGCCCCTAGCGGACATATACAATGAGCAGTTCTTC. It translates to CASRPLADIYNEQFF.

This clone was seen a few times. The chain couples TRBV5-4 to TRBJ2-7, with D possibly being TRBD2 (6 bases). Germline V gene sequence: CDR1 SGHNT, CDR2 YYREEE (reference sequence). V lost 2 bases and J lost 3, with 9 bases in between. This CDR3 spans 13 amino acids. CDR3 sequence: CASSLMRGYEQYF. The CDR3 DNA reads TGTGCCAGCAGCTTAATGCGGGGCTACGAGCAGTACTTC.

The chain carries TRBV4-2 and TRBJ2-7; 7 nucleotides agree with TRBD2. The CDR3 covers 13 residues. The trim removed 4 bases at V and 6 bases at J, leaving 6 bases unmatched. Per germline, CDR1 LGHNA and CDR2 YNFKEQ. The CDR3 region has the DNA TGTGCCAGCAGCCGCGGGAGTAGAGGCGAGCAGTACTTC. Protein: CASSRGSRGEQYF.

The genes are TRBV6-1 and TRBJ1-2; 9 bases are a match to TRBD1. CDR3 size: 14 residues. V shed 5 bases, J shed 5 bases, and the junction held 6 bases outside the gene matches. Germline CDR1 is MNHNS and CDR2 is SASEGT. The CDR3 protein is CASSPGQGSYGYTF. In DNA form, the CDR3 reads TGTGCCAGCAGTCCGGGACAGGGAAGTTATGGCTACACCTTC.

The chain is built from TRBV19 and TRBJ2-7, with 7 bases identical to TRBD1. This CDR3 spans 14 amino acids. Germline V gene sequence: CDR1 LNHDA, CDR2 SQIVND (reference sequence). The ends lost 5 bases at V and 6 bases at J; junction bases unmatched: 10. The CDR3 region is CASSDDRAVGEQYF. The DNA of the CDR3 is TGTGCCAGTAGTGACGACAGGGCGGTCGGCGAGCAGTACTTC.

The chain uses TRBV11-3 and TRBJ2-2, with D tentatively TRBD1 (6 bases). CDR3 length: 14 amino acids. Germline V CDR1 and CDR2: SGHNT, YENEEA. Trimming removed 5 bases from V and 4 bases from J, with 11 bases in between. The CDR3 sequence: CASSPTGFTGELFF. For the CDR3, the DNA is TGTGCCAGCAGCCCGACAGGTTTCACCGGGGAGCTGTTTTTT.

The chain is built from TRBV28 and TRBJ2-7, with 13 positions matching TRBD2. The germline gives CDR1 MDHEN, CDR2 SYDVKM. This CDR3 is 12 amino acids long. With 10 bases clipped from V and 6 bases from J, the junction kept 3 bases outside the gene matches. DNA for the CDR3: TGTGCCACTAGGACTAGCGGGGGCGAGCAGTACTTC. The encoded protein is CATRTSGGEQYF. The full variable domain, with the rest looked up from reference TRBV28 and TRBJ2-7, is DVKVTQSSRYLVKRTGEKVFLECVQDMDHENMFWYRQDPGLGLRLIYFSYDVKMKEKGDIPEGYSVSREKKERFSLILESASTNQTSMYLCATRTSGGEQYFGPGTRLTVT.

The V call is TRBV21-1, the J call TRBJ2-3; no DNA check was done on the table's D call, TRBD1. TRBV21-1 is annotated as a pseudogene. This CDR3 has 15 residues. The CDR3: CASSKVTRDTDTQYF. CDR3 DNA: TGTGCCAGCAGCAAAGTAACCAGGGATACAGATACGCAGTATTTT.

This rearrangement joins TRBV25-1 to TRBJ2-7, with 7 bases fitting TRBD1. Losses at the gene ends were 5 bases for V and 1 base for J; bases not matched to a gene: 8. Germline V gene lookup returns CDR1 MGHDK and CDR2 SYGVNS. This CDR3 comprises 15 residues. CDR3 region: CASSSSNRGSYEQYF. For the CDR3, the DNA is TGTGCCAGCAGTTCTTCAAACAGGGGATCCTACGAGCAGTACTTC.